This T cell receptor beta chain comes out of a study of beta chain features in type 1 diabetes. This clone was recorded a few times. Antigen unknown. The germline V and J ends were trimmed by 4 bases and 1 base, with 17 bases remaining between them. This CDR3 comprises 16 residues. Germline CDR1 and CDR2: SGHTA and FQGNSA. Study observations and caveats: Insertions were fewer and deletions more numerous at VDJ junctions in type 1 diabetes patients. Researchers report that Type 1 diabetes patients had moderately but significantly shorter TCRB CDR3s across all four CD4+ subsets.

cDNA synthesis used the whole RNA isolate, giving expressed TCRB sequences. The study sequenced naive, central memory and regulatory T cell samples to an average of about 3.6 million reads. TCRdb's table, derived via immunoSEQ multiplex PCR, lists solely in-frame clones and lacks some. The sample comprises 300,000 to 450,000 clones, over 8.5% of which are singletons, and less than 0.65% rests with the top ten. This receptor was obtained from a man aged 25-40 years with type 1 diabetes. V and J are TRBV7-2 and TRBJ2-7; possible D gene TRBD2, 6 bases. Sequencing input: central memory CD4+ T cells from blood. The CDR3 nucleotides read TGTGCCAGCAGCTCAGAAACTAGCTTAGGGTCCTACGAGCAGTACTTC. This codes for CASSSETSLGSYEQYF.